This TCR beta chain was identified in a study of PD-1 blockade in mismatch repair-deficient tumors. Study-wide context: All were previously treated, progressing patients with 12 mismatch repair-deficient cancer types.

Trimming removed 0 bases from V and 0 bases from J; junction bases left unmatched: 3. The CDR3 loop spans 15 amino acids. Germline V CDR1 and CDR2: SGHKS, YYEKEE (reference sequence). Mismatch repair deficiency was confirmed in all patients, by PCR or immunohistochemistry. The TCR-sequenced patients were a few responders to pembrolizumab. Findings of the study overall: Rapid post-treatment expansion, then contraction, generally preceding radiologic response, marked tumor-resident clones.

This table comes from immunoSEQ multiplex PCR, and its TCRdb copy is limited to in-frame clones, with some not included. The repertoire holds approximately 80,000 clones, with approximately 81% as singletons. On this clone itself: No antigen is known for it.

This sequence joins TRBV5-5 and TRBJ2-7, with 7 positions matching TRBD1. The sample here was peripheral blood, taken 44 weeks after starting pembrolizumab. The clonotype was recovered from an adult with mismatch repair-deficient cancer. The CDR3 region has the DNA TGTGCCAGCAGCTTGGCCCCAGGGGGCTCCTACGAGCAGTACTTC. Its protein is CASSLAPGGSYEQYF.